One and the same sample provided the 15 T cell receptor beta chains below, sequenced in a study of blood T cell repertoires in COVID-19. Produced via immunoSEQ multiplex PCR; TCRdb's table is partial and in-frame only. Among about 220,000 clones listed, approximately 78% were seen once. The sample consisted of peripheral blood. The source of these receptors is a woman between 70 and 85 years old with COVID-19, enrolled during active disease.

The genes are TRBV5-1 and TRBJ1-4, with 7 bases that match TRBD1. The CDR3 length is 15 residues. From germline, CDR1 is SGHRS and CDR2 YFSETQ. Losses at the gene ends were 1 base for V and 5 bases for J; bases not matched to a gene: 5. The CDR3: CASSLLGGANEKLFF. DNA of the CDR3: TGCGCCAGCAGCTTGTTAGGGGGCGCAAATGAAAAACTGTTTTTT.

The rearrangement uses TRBV11-2 and TRBJ1-6; the match to TRBD1 covers 9 bases. The V segment lost 2 bases and the J segment 3 bases; nucleotides outside the gene matches: 5. CDR1 is SGHAT, CDR2 FQNNGV, per germline. The CDR3 has 17 residues. The CDR3 DNA is TGTGCCAGCAGCTTACGACAGGGGGGGGACTATAATTCACCCCTCCACTTT. Translation gives CASSLRQGGDYNSPLHF.

The chain employs TRBV7-9 and TRBJ2-1, with 10 positions matching TRBD2. This CDR3 is built from 16 residues. CDR1 and CDR2 from the germline V gene are SEHNR and FQNEAQ (reference sequence). Trimming took 5 bases from V and 10 from J; bases not matched to a gene: 14. CDR3 sequence reads: CASSQRESGRAREQFF. CDR3 coding DNA: TGTGCCAGCAGCCAGAGGGAGAGCGGGAGGGCCCGGGAGCAGTTCTTC.

This clone was counted a single time. This chain joins TRBV11-3 and TRBJ2-1; TRBD2 agrees at 8 bases. The trim removed 4 bases at V and 7 bases at J, leaving 12 bases unmatched. The germline CDR1 and CDR2 sequences are SGHNT and YENEEA. This CDR3 has 16 amino acids. This CDR3 is CASSSNSGRRGNEQFF. CDR3 nucleotide sequence: TGTGCCAGCAGCTCTAACAGCGGGAGAAGGGGGAATGAGCAGTTCTTC.

V and J are TRBV2 and TRBJ2-5; D perhaps matches TRBD2 (6 bases). Trimming took 1 base from V and 7 from J, leaving 13 bases between them. Germline V gene lookup returns CDR1 SNHLY and CDR2 FYNNEI. The CDR3 is 14 amino acids. CDR3 bases: TGTGCCAGCAGTGAAGAACGGTTGGGGGGGACCCAGTACTTC. Translated, it gives CASSEERLGGTQYF.

The chain couples TRBV21-1 to TRBJ1-5. TRBV21-1 constitutes a pseudogene. CDR3 length: 16 residues. The DNA for the CDR3 is TGTGCCAGCAGCAAAGTCCGGAGGTTAGGCAATCAGCCCCAGCATTTT. This codes for CASSKVRRLGNQPQHF.

The chain recombines TRBV11-1 with TRBJ2-1, with D possibly matching TRBD2 (7 bases). Germline V gives CDR1 SGHAT, CDR2 FQDESV (reference sequence). Trimming pared 0 bases from V and 10 bases from J, leaving 22 bases between. This CDR3 region has 17 residues. CDR3 nucleotide sequence: TGTGCCAGCAGCTTAGCGTGGGGGGCTAGCGGCGTCAAGGAGCAGTTCTTC. Protein: CASSLAWGASGVKEQFF.

The chain combines TRBV7-2 with TRBJ2-3; D is possibly TRBD1 (6 bases). V was trimmed by 10 bases and J by 2 bases, leaving 16 bases between them. The CDR3 length is 14 residues. The germline gives CDR1 SGHTA, CDR2 FQGNSA. The CDR3 DNA reads TGTGCCACCTCAGGCGACAGGACCACAGATACGCAGTATTTT. Its protein product is CATSGDRTTDTQYF.

In regard to this clone: The identical CDR3 is also encoded by other nucleotide sequences in the sample. The chain joins TRBV5-1 to TRBJ2-7; 7 nucleotides line up with TRBD1. V was clipped by 3 bases and J by 4 bases; unmatched bases: 10. This CDR3 has 15 amino acids. Germline CDR1 SGHRS, CDR2 YFSETQ. CDR3 residues: CASSSRQGGSYEQYF. CDR3 sequence (DNA): TGCGCCAGCAGCTCAAGACAGGGTGGTTCGTACGAGCAGTACTTC.

A few counts support this clone. The V gene is TRBV18, the J gene TRBJ1-3; tentative D call: TRBD1 (5 bases). CDR1 KGHSH and CDR2 LQKENI come from the germline V gene. The length of the CDR3 is 17 residues. Trimming removed 3 bases from V and 2 bases from J, with 17 bases in between. The CDR3 is CASSPSAGLGPGNTIYF. CDR3 nucleotide sequence: TGTGCCAGCTCACCCTCGGCAGGGTTGGGTCCTGGAAACACCATATATTTT.

This clone appeared a few times. This same CDR3 is encoded by further DNA sequences in the sample. The CDR3 DNA reads as TGTGCCAGCGCAGGGGGCGCAGGCAATCAGCCCCAGCATTTT. Translation gives CASAGGAGNQPQHF. V usage is TRBV19 and J usage is TRBJ1-5; TRBD1 matches at 8 bases. From germline, CDR1 is LNHDA and CDR2 SQIVND (reference sequence). The J segment lost 2 bases and the V segment lost 9 bases, leaving 6 bases of the junction unmatched. This CDR3 region has 14 residues. Full variable domain (remainder filled in from reference TRBV19 and TRBJ1-5): DGGITQSPKYLFRKEGQNVTLSCEQNLNHDAMYWYRQDPGQGLRLIYYSQIVNDFQKGDIAEGYSVSREKKESFPLTVTSAQKNPTAFYLCASAGGAGNQPQHFGDGTRLSIL.

This clone was recorded once. This chain connects TRBV5-1 to TRBJ1-1; D ambiguous. Trimming removed 0 bases from V and 2 bases from J, with 11 bases in between. The CDR3 totals 15 residues. Germline CDR1 and CDR2: SGHRS and YFSETQ. CDR3 in amino acids: CASSLVAGPNTEAFF. The CDR3 nucleotides read TGCGCCAGCAGCTTGGTTGCAGGCCCTAACACTGAAGCTTTCTTT.

The CDR3 DNA is TGTGCCAGCAGTTTATACAGGATCTATTCACCCCTCCACTTT. It encodes CASSLYRIYSPLHF. This rearrangement joins TRBV28 to TRBJ1-6; D might be TRBD1 (5 bases). The length of the CDR3 is 14 residues. Trimming removed 1 base from V and 8 bases from J, with 9 bases in between. The germline gives CDR1 MDHEN, CDR2 SYDVKM.

J is TRBJ1-1 and V is TRBV20-1; D not resolved. The CDR3 loop spans 14 amino acids. Germline loops: CDR1 DFQATT, CDR2 SNEGSKA (reference sequence). V shed 3 bases and J shed 1 base, with 12 bases lying between them. CDR3 region: CSASEGAPNTEAFF. The CDR3 region has the DNA TGCAGTGCTAGTGAGGGAGCCCCGAACACTGAAGCTTTCTTT.

CDR3 DNA sequence: TGTGCCATCCGACCCTCGGGACAGTGGAATTCACCCCTCCACTTT. Translated, it gives CAIRPSGQWNSPLHF. The J gene is TRBJ1-6, the V gene TRBV10-3, with 7 bases lining up with TRBD1. The CDR3 sequence is 15 residues long. The trim removed 8 bases at V and 7 bases at J, leaving 11 bases unmatched. Germline CDR1 reads ENHRY; CDR2 reads SYGVKD.